This T cell receptor beta chain was recorded in a study of shared clonotypes between healthy human individuals. Study observations and caveats: Some naive CD4 clonotypes, 5% to 5.5%, turned up in common across a few donors.

This clone was counted once. Its target is unknown. This sample includes further DNA sequences coding for the same CDR3. Naive CD8 cells lacked CD45RO and underwent positive selection for CCR7, leaving out terminally differentiated effector memory CD45RA+ cells. How the authors handled the data: Junction-only sequences produced by ImmunoSEQ had no quality scores, so filtering differed. Assay used: immunoSEQ multiplex PCR; TCRdb lists only in-frame clones, some missing. The V and J calls and clone size are taken from that table; D and trimming were inferred from the DNA. Here the sample spans under 2,000,000 clones, less than 95% being singletons. Germline lookup yields CDR1 MNHEY and CDR2 SVGAGI. The CDR3 covers 14 residues. V lost 5 bases to trimming and J lost 2 bases, with 10 bases between them.

This receptor was taken from a man between 18 and 29 years old in good health. This rearrangement joins TRBV6-5 to TRBJ2-1; possible D gene TRBD1, 6 bases. Sequencing was performed on naive CD8+ T cells sorted from blood. The CDR3 sequence is CASSTGSAYNEQFF. CDR3 nucleotides: TGTGCCAGCAGTACAGGGTCCGCCTACAATGAGCAGTTCTTC.